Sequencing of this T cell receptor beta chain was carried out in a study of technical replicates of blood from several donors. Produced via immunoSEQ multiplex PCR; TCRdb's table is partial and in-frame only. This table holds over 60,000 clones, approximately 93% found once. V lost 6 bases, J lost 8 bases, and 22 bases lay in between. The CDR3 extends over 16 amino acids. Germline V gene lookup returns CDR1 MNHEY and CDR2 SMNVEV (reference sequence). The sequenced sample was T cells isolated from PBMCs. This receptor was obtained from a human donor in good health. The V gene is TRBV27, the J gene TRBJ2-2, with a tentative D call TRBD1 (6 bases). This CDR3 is CASSRITGQRPGELFF. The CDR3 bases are TGTGCCAGCAGCAGGATAACTGGACAGCGCCCGGGGGAGCTGTTTTTT.